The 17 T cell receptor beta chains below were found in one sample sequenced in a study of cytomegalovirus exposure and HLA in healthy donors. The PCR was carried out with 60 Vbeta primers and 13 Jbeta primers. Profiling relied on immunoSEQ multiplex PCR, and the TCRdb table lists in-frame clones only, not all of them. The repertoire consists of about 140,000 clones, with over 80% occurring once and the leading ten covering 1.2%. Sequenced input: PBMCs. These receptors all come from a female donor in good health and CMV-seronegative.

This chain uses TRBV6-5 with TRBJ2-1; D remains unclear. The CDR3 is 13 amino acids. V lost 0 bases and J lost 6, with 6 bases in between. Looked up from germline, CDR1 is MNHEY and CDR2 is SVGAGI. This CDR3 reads CASSYSSPNEQFF. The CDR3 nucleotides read TGTGCCAGCAGTTACTCTAGCCCCAATGAGCAGTTCTTC.

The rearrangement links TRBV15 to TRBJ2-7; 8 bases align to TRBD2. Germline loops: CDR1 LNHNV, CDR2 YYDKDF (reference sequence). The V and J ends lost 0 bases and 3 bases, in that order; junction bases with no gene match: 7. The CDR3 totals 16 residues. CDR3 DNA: TGTGCCACCAGCAGAGATCCACTAGCGGATGACTACGAGCAGTACTTC. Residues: CATSRDPLADDYEQYF.

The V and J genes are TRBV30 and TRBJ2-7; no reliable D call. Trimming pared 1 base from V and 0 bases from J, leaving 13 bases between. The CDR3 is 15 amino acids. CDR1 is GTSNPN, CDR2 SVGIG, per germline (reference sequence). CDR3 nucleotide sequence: TGTGCCTGGAGTGATCGACACTTAAGCTCCTACGAGCAGTACTTC. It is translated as CAWSDRHLSSYEQYF.

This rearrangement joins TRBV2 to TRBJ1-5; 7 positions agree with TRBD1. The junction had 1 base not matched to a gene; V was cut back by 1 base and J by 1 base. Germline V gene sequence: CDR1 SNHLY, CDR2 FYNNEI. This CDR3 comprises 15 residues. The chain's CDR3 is CASSEDRGSNQPQHF. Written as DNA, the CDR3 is TGTGCCAGCAGTGAAGACAGGGGAAGCAATCAGCCCCAGCATTTT.

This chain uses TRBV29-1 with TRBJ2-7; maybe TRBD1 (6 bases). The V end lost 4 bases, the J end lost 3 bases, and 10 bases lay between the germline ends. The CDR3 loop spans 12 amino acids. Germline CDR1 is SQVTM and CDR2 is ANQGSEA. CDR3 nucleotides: TGCAGCGTTGTGGGGGCCCTCTACGAGCAGTACTTC. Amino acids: CSVVGALYEQYF.

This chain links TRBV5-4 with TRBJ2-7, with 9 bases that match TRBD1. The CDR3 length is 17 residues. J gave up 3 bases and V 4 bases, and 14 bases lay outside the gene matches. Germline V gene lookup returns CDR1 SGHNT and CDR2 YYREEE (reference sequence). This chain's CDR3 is CASSKNLQTGGIYEQYF. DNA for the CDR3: TGTGCCAGCAGCAAAAACCTACAAACAGGGGGCATCTACGAGCAGTACTTC.

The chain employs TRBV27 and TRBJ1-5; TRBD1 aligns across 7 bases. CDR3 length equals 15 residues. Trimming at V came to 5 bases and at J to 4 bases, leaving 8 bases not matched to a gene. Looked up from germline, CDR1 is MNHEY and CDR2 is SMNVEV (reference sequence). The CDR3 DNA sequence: TGTGCCAGCAGTGCGACAGGGCTAAGGAATCAGCCCCAGCATTTT. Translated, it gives CASSATGLRNQPQHF.

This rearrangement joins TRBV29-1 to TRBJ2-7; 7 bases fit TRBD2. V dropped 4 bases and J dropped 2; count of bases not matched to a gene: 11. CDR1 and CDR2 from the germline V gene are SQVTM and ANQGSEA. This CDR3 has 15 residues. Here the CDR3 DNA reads TGCAGCGTTGGGTCTGAACTAGCGTCGACCTACGAGCAGTACTTC. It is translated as CSVGSELASTYEQYF.

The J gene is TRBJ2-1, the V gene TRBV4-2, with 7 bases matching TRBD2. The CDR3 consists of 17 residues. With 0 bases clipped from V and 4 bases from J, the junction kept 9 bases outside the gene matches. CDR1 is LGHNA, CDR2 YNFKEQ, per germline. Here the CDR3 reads CASSQDLSGNLYNEQFF. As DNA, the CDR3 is TGTGCCAGCAGCCAAGACCTCAGCGGGAACCTTTACAATGAGCAGTTCTTC.

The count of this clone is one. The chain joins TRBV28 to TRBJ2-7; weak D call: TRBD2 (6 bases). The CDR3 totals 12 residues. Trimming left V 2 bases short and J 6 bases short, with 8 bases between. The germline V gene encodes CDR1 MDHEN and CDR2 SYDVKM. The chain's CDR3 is CASSLAGLEQYF. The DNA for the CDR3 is TGTGCCAGCAGTTTAGCGGGACTCGAGCAGTACTTC.

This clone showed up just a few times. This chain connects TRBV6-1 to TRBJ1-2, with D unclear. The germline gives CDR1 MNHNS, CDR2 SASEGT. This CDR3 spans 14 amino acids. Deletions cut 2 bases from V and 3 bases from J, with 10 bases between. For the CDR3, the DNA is TGTGCCAGCAGTGAATGGTTGCCGGACTATGGCTACACCTTC. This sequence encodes CASSEWLPDYGYTF.

The CDR3 nucleotides are TGCAGCGGGGGACAGGGGGCAGGCTACACCTTC. Translated, it gives CSGGQGAGYTF. The chain uses TRBV29-1 and TRBJ1-2; 12 bases align to TRBD1. Looked up from germline, CDR1 is SQVTM and CDR2 is ANQGSEA. The trim removed 7 bases at V and 8 bases at J, leaving 2 bases unmatched. This CDR3 contains 11 residues.

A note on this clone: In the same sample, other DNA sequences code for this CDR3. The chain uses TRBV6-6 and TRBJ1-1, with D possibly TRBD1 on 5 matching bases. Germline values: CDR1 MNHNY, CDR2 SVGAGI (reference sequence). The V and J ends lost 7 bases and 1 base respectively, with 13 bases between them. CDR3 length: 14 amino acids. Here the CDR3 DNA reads TGTGCCAGCACCCTTGGGGGAGGGAACACTGAAGCTTTCTTT. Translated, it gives CASTLGGGNTEAFF.

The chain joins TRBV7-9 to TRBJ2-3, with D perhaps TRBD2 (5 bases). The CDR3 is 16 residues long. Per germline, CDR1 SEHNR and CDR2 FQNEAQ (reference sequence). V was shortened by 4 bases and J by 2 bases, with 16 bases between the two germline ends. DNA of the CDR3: TGTGCCAGCAGCTCCCTGACTAAGCCTCCCACAGATACGCAGTATTTT. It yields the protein CASSSLTKPPTDTQYF.

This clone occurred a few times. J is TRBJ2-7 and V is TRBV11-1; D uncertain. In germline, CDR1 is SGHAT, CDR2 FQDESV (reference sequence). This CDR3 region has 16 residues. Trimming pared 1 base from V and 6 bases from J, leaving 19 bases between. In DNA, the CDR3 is TGTGCCAGCAGCTTAGGCGGTTTCGCAGCTCCAATCGAGCAGTACTTC. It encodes CASSLGGFAAPIEQYF.

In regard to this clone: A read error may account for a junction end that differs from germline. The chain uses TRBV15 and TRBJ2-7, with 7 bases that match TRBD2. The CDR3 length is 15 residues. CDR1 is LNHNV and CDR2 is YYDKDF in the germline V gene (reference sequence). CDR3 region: CATSQGRADFPALGF. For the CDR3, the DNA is TGTGCCACCAGCCAAGGGAGGGCCGATTTCCCAGCCCTCGGCTTC.

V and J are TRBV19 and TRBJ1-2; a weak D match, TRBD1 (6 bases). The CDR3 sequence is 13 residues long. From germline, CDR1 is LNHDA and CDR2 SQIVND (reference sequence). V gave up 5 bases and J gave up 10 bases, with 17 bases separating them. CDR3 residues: CASSSPDRPAYTF. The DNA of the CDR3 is TGTGCCAGTAGTTCCCCGGACAGACCGGCCTACACCTTC.